This T cell receptor (beta chain) was found in a study of radiotherapy plus CTLA-4 blockade in lung cancer. Study-level background: Among patients, 15% to 20% showed objective responses, and over 30% had disease control.

In regard to this clone: Antigen unknown.

Receiving focal radiation plus CTLA-4 blockade with ipilimumab were patients who had chemo-refractory metastatic non-small-cell lung cancer. Study-wide results and limits: Early clonal dynamics of blood T cells, together with interferon-beta, were reported as the best response predictor. The study found tumor-derived TCR clones expanded in blood after radiotherapy plus ipilimumab.

Using immunoSEQ multiplex PCR, the repertoire was profiled, and TCRdb retains in-frame clones only, with some absent. The data hold 60,000 to 70,000 clones, with around 79% observed a single time. CDR3 length: 12 amino acids. Per the germline V gene, CDR1 is MDHEN and CDR2 is SYDVKM. Trimming removed 6 bases at V and 6 bases at J, with 10 bases between. This chain links TRBV28 with TRBJ2-3; no clear D. This receptor was identified in a human donor with non-small cell lung cancer who had a complete response to radiotherapy plus ipilimumab. The sequencing used peripheral blood, collected from a patient treated with radiotherapy plus ipilimumab. The CDR3 DNA is TGTGCCAGCAGCCCGCTACGGGATACGCAGTATTTT. It specifies CASSPLRDTQYF.